Listed here is a single TCR beta chain. Its antigen is unidentified. Assay: immunoSEQ multiplex PCR; the TCRdb copy retains only in-frame clones and omits some. The sample has roughly 100,000 clones, around 94% seen once. V was clipped by 2 bases and J by 11 bases, with 13 bases between them. From germline, CDR1 is MDHEN and CDR2 SYDVKM. This CDR3 is 13 amino acids long. This specimen comes from a study of T cell responses to AZD1222 COVID-19 vaccine. Study conclusions and caveats: CD4 TCRs linked to vaccination spanned spike, dominating at 160-218 and 743-854. Only a handful of people who got AZD1222 tested seropositive at baseline.

This receptor was identified in an adult in good health. The sequences come from peripheral blood, collected on day 0 of AZD1222 vaccination. V and J are TRBV28 and TRBJ2-1; the D gene is possibly TRBD1 (6 bases). DNA for the CDR3: TGTGCCAGCAGTTTAGTAACAGGGAGACAGCAGTTCTTC. Translating gives CASSLVTGRQQFF.